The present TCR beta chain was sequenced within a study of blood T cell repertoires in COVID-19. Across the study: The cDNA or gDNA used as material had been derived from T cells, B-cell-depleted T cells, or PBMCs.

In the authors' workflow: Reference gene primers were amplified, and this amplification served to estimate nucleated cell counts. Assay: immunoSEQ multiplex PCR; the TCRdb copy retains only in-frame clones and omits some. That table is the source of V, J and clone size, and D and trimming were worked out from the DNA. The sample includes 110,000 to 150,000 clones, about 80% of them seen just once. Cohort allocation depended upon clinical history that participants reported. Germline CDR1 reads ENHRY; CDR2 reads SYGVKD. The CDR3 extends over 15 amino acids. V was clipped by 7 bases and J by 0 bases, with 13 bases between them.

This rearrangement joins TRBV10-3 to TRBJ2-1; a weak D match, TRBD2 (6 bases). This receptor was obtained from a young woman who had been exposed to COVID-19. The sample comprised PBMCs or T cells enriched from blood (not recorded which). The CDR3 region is CAIMPSVNSYNEQFF. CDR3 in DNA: TGTGCCATCATGCCTAGCGTTAACTCCTACAATGAGCAGTTCTTC.